The 15 T cell receptor beta chains below all came from one sample that was sequenced in a study of blood T cell repertoires in COVID-19. Assay: immunoSEQ multiplex PCR; the TCRdb copy retains only in-frame clones and omits some. The table lists some 130,000 clones, 75% to 90% of them singletons, with 2.3% in the top ten. Sequenced: PBMCs or T cells enriched from blood (not recorded which). These receptor sequences come from a woman in her fifties or sixties who had recovered from COVID-19.

The chain joins TRBV7-2 to TRBJ2-7; TRBD2 matches at 7 bases. CDR3 length: 15 residues. Germline CDR1 reads SGHTA; CDR2 reads FQGNSA. V shed 5 bases and J 4 bases; nucleotides not matched to a gene: 11. The CDR3: CASSRPVGGKYEQYF. The CDR3 nucleotides are TGTGCCAGCAGCCGCCCAGTGGGGGGGAAATACGAGCAGTACTTC.

The chain employs TRBV4-3 and TRBJ1-6; a possible D gene is TRBD1 (5 bases). The CDR3 is made up of 18 amino acids. Germline V gene data show CDR1 as LGHNA and CDR2 as YSLEER. The V end was cut by 0 bases, the J end by 4 bases, with 16 bases between. The CDR3 reads CASSQDRPEGIYNSPLHF. In DNA, the CDR3 is TGCGCCAGCAGCCAAGATCGGCCGGAGGGGATATATAATTCACCCCTCCACTTT.

This sequence joins TRBV2 and TRBJ1-1; D is perhaps TRBD1 (5 bases). Germline values: CDR1 SNHLY, CDR2 FYNNEI. The CDR3 totals 18 residues. V was cut by 3 bases and J by 3 bases, with 23 bases left in between. The CDR3 spells CASSDPRDSQMGYTEAFF. CDR3 DNA sequence: TGTGCCAGCAGTGATCCTCGGGACTCCCAAATGGGGTACACTGAAGCTTTCTTT.

The rearrangement links TRBV7-6 to TRBJ2-5, with 11 bases lining up with TRBD1. This CDR3 has 19 residues. Germline V gene sequence: CDR1 SGHVS, CDR2 FNYEAQ. The J segment lost 4 bases and the V segment lost 2 bases, leaving 15 bases of the junction unmatched. The CDR3: CASSLNLIPGTGGTETQYF. The CDR3 DNA sequence: TGTGCCAGCAGCTTAAATCTCATTCCCGGGACAGGGGGTACAGAGACCCAGTACTTC. Filled out from reference TRBV7-6 and TRBJ2-5, the complete variable domain reads GAGVSQSPRYKVTKRGQDVALRCDPISGHVSLYWYRQALGQGPEFLTYFNYEAQQDKSGLPNDRFSAERPEGSISTLTIQRTEQRDSAMYRCASSLNLIPGTGGTETQYFGPGTRLLVL.

The J gene is TRBJ2-2, the V gene TRBV9; 12 nucleotides match TRBD2. Germline loops: CDR1 SGDLS, CDR2 YYNGEE. This CDR3 spans 19 amino acids. The V segment lost 0 bases and the J segment 4 bases; nucleotides outside the gene matches: 10. CDR3 coding DNA: TGTGCCAGCAGCGTAGGGAGGCTAGCGGGGGGGCTAGGCACCGGGGAGCTGTTTTTT. Amino acid sequence: CASSVGRLAGGLGTGELFF.

The genes are TRBV29-1 and TRBJ2-7; D uncertain. Trimming removed 4 bases from V and 5 bases from J, with 12 bases in between. CDR1 SQVTM and CDR2 ANQGSEA come from the germline V gene. This CDR3 has 12 residues. The CDR3 DNA reads as TGCAGCGTTGGCACCGGTACCCACGAGCAGTACTTC. Its protein product is CSVGTGTHEQYF.

The rearrangement links TRBV9 to TRBJ2-1; TRBD1 matches at 8 bases. The CDR3 consists of 14 residues. V gave up 3 bases and J gave up 9 bases; unmatched junction bases: 8. CDR1 is SGDLS, CDR2 YYNGEE, per germline. CDR3 sequence: CASSAGTGGSEQFF. For the CDR3, the DNA is TGTGCCAGCAGCGCCGGGACAGGAGGCTCTGAGCAGTTCTTC.

This chain joins TRBV6-1 and TRBJ1-5, with TRBD1 matching 8 bases. J gave up 2 bases and V 2 bases, and 5 bases lay outside the gene matches. CDR3 length: 16 amino acids. Germline V gene sequence: CDR1 MNHNS, CDR2 SASEGT. CDR3 nucleotides: TGTGCCAGCAGTGAAACAGGGGGGGTCCGCAATCAGCCCCAGCATTTT. Translation gives CASSETGGVRNQPQHF.

This clone appeared a few times. The chain is built from TRBV29-1 and TRBJ2-5, with D perhaps matching TRBD2 (5 bases). This CDR3 contains 12 residues. Between the trimmed V and J ends, which lost 3 bases and 4 bases, there was a span of 9 bases. The V gene's germline CDR1 is SQVTM and CDR2 ANQGSEA. The CDR3 DNA follows: TGCAGCGTTGACGGGGTACGAGAGACCCAGTACTTC. Translated, it gives CSVDGVRETQYF.

The chain combines TRBV19 with TRBJ2-7, with a possible D match to TRBD2 (6 bases). Deletions cut 9 bases from V and 3 bases from J, with 18 bases between. This CDR3 has 14 amino acids. Germline V gene data show CDR1 as LNHDA and CDR2 as SQIVND (reference sequence). DNA for the CDR3: TGTGCCAGGGGTGTCCGCGGGACTGACTACGAGCAGTACTTC. Protein sequence: CARGVRGTDYEQYF.

This clone appeared once. The gene calls are TRBV9 and TRBJ1-2; no clear D gene. This CDR3 region has 12 residues. The V end lost 7 bases, the J end lost 4 bases, and 11 bases lay between the germline ends. Germline V gives CDR1 SGDLS, CDR2 YYNGEE. In DNA, the CDR3 is TGTGCCAGCGAGGGTATCGGCTATGGCTACACCTTC. Translation: CASEGIGYGYTF.

The chain carries TRBV30 and TRBJ2-5; D may be TRBD1 (6 bases). The germline V gene has CDR1 GTSNPN and CDR2 SVGIG (reference sequence). The ends were cut back, 0 bases at V and 3 bases at J, with 14 bases in the middle. This CDR3 spans 15 amino acids. The CDR3 DNA is TGTGCCTGGAGTGTAGGTGTAGGGGGAAAAGAGACCCAGTACTTC. It specifies CAWSVGVGGKETQYF.

V usage is TRBV1 and J usage is TRBJ1-6. TRBV1 is shown as a pseudogene. The CDR3 extends over 12 amino acids. The CDR3 protein is CTSSRANSPLHF. CDR3 in DNA: TGCACCAGCAGCCGAGCAAATTCACCCCTCCACTTT.

The chain carries TRBV29-1 and TRBJ2-3; D perhaps matches TRBD2 (7 bases). Germline V CDR1 and CDR2: SQVTM, ANQGSEA. This CDR3 has 15 residues. Trimming stripped 3 bases from V and 3 bases from J, with 16 bases between. The CDR3 DNA sequence: TGCAGCGTTGACGGGGTTCGGGGGGCAACAGATACGCAGTATTTT. Its translation is CSVDGVRGATDTQYF.

The gene calls are TRBV9 and TRBJ1-4; D might be TRBD1 (5 bases). This CDR3 comprises 15 residues. Between the trimmed V and J ends, which lost 3 bases and 4 bases, there was a span of 13 bases. In germline, CDR1 is SGDLS, CDR2 YYNGEE. This CDR3 is CASSAPGGSNEKLFF. The DNA for the CDR3 is TGTGCCAGCAGCGCGCCGGGGGGGAGTAATGAAAAACTGTTTTTT.